This paragraph covers one T cell receptor beta chain sequence. Its specificity is not known. The data were obtained in a study of T cells in Graves' hyperthyroidism and ophthalmopathy. PBMCs were derived from 7.5 to 10 ml fresh peripheral blood. Researchers took RNA transcripts and amplified the TCR beta CDR3 regions from them. HTBI primers were the set used in a first-round RT-PCR of the TCR CDR3. TCRdb called the multiplex PCR reads again in MiXCR, with one record for every CDR3 protein. In the table there are about 840,000 distinct CDR3 sequences, around 39% of which are singletons. Study-level points and caveats: Appearing also in blood were most of the thyroid clonotypes expanded above 0.001. Ophthalmopathy and stable hyperthyroidism were separated by a 13 V-J model.

The clonotype originates from a man between 18 and 35 years old with Graves' hyperthyroidism. The sequenced material came from blood.

The DNA of the CDR3 is TGTGCCACCAGTGATCCCACTAGGTGGTATCAGCCCCAGCATTTT. This codes for CATSDPTRWYQPQHF. The chain employs TRBV24-1 and TRBJ1-5, with D hard to call. The CDR3 runs to 15 residues. With 3 bases removed from V and 5 bases from J, the gap between germline ends came to 13 bases. Germline loops: CDR1 KGHDR, CDR2 SFDVKD.